This T cell receptor (beta chain) was identified in a study of OX40 agonist ivuxolimab in advanced cancers. Only in-frame clones appear in the TCRdb table, and some are missing; sequencing was by immunoSEQ multiplex PCR. The table includes tens of thousands of clones, about 89% detected once. Germline assignment: CDR1 SGHTA and CDR2 FQGNSA. CDR3 size: 13 residues. Unmatched junction bases numbered 4, after V lost 6 bases and J lost 3 bases. Sequencing used CD4+ or CD8+ T cells sorted from blood, obtained in a trial of the OX40 agonist ivuxolimab. This receptor was identified in an adult with an advanced solid tumor such as melanoma, head and neck, liver or kidney cancer. The rearrangement uses TRBV7-2 and TRBJ1-1; 7 nucleotides align to TRBD1. The CDR3 reads CASRLGQDTEAFF. In DNA form, the CDR3 reads TGTGCCAGCAGGCTCGGACAGGACACTGAAGCTTTCTTT.